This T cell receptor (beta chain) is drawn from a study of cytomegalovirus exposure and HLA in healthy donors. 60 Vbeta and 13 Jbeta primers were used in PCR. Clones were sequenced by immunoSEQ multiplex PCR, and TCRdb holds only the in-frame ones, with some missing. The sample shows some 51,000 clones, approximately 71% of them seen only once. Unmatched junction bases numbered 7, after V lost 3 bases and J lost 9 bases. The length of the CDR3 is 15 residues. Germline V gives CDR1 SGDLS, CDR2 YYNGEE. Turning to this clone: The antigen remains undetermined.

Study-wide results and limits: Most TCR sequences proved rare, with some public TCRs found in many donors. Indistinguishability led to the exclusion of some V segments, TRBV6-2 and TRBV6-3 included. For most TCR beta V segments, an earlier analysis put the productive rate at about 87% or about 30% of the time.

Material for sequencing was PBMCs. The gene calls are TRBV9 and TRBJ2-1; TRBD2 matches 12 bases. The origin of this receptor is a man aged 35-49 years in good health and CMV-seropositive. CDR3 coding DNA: TGTGCCAGCAGCGCGTTACTAGCGGGGGGCGGTGAGCAGTTCTTC. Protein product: CASSALLAGGGEQFF.